The clone carrying this T cell receptor beta chain was observed a few times. The CDR3 has 14 amino acids. V lost 3 bases, J lost 2 bases, and 4 bases stayed unmatched. Germline V gives CDR1 WSHSY, CDR2 SAAADI. The entry originates in a study of shared clonotypes between healthy human individuals. Clones were read by immunoSEQ multiplex PCR, and TCRdb kept only the in-frame ones, dropping some. This table holds hundreds of thousands of clones, around three quarters found once. Material: memory CD4+ T cells sorted from blood. Stated subset: CD45RA-negative fraction. This clonotype was obtained from a woman aged 25 to 39 in good health. The chain has TRBV10-2 and TRBJ2-7; the match to TRBD2 covers 7 bases. The CDR3 region has the DNA TGCGCCAGCAGTGACAGCGGGAAAGCCTACGAGCAGTACTTC. It specifies CASSDSGKAYEQYF.